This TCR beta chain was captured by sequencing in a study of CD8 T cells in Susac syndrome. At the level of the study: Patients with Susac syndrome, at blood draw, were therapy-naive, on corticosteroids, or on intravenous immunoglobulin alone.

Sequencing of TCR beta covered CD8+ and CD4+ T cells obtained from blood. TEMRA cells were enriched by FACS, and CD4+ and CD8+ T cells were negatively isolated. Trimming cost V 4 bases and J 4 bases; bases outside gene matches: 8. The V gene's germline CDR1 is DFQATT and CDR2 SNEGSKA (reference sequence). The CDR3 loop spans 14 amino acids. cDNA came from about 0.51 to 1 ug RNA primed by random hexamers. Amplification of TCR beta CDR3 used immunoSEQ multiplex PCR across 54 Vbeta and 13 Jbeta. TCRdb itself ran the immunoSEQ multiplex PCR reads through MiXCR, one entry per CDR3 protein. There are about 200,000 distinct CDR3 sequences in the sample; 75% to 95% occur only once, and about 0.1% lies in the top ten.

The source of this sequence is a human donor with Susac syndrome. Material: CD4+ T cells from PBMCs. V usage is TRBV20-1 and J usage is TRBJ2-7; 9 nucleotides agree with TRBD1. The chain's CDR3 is CSATPGQGGYEQYF. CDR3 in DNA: TGCAGTGCTACTCCGGGACAGGGCGGGTACGAGCAGTACTTC.